The T cell receptor (beta chain) under discussion was sequenced for a study of Ad26.COV2.S vaccination and SARS-CoV-2 variants. Notes on the study in general: From the TCR breadth and depth analyses, total T cell responses may have been underestimated.

The CDR3 consists of 14 residues. Looked up from germline, CDR1 is KGHSH and CDR2 is LQKENI. Trimming took 0 bases from V and 4 from J, leaving 9 bases between them. With respect to this clone: Its antigen is not known.

Treatment meaning: around 19 received Ad26.COV2.S at low or high dose, single or two shots; 5 received placebo; per-sample allocation not given. After the first vaccine or placebo injection, samples were drawn on day 63. Here immunoSEQ multiplex PCR was the method, and the copy in TCRdb shows in-frame clones only, minus some. This sample carries about 440,000 clones, about 90% of them seen once, and the ten largest clones take roughly 4%. This chain uses TRBV18 with TRBJ2-5, with D tentatively TRBD1 (5 bases). This sequence was found in a person aged 18-65 years who received the Ad26.COV2.S COVID-19 vaccine or a placebo. Here the sequenced sample was peripheral blood, taken in a trial of Ad26.COV2.S vaccine versus placebo. The CDR3 spells CASSPPVTVETQYF. CDR3 DNA: TGTGCCAGCTCACCACCGGTGACAGTAGAGACCCAGTACTTC.